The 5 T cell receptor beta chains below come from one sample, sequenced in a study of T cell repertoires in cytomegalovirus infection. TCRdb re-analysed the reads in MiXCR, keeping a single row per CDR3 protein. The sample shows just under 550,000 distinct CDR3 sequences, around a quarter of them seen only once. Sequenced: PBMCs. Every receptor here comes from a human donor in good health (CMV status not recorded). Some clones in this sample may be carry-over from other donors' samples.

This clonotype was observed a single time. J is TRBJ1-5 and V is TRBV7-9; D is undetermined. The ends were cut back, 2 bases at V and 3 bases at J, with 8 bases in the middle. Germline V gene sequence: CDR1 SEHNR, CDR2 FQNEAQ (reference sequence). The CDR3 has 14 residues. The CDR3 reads CASSLHGDNQPQHF. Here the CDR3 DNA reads TGTGCCAGCAGCTTACACGGGGACAATCAGCCCCAGCATTTT.

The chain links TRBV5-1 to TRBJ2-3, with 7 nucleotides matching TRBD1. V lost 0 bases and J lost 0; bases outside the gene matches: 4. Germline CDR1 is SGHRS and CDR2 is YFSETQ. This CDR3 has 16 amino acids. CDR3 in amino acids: CASSLGQGASTDTQYF. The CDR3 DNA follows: TGCGCCAGCAGCTTGGGACAGGGAGCTAGCACAGATACGCAGTATTTT.

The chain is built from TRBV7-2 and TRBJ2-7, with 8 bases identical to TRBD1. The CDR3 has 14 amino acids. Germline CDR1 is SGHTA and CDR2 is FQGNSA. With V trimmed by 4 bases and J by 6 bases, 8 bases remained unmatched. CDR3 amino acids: CASSSRDRQGEQYF. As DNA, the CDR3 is TGTGCCAGCAGCTCAAGGGACAGGCAAGGCGAGCAGTACTTC.

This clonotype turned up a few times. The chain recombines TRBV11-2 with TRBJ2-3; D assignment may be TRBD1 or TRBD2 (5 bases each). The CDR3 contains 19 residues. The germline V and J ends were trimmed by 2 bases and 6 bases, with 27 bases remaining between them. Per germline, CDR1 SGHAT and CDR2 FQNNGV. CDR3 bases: TGTGCCAGCAGCTTACCGACAAACTACCGGGACCCCAGAGGTGATACGCAGTATTTT. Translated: CASSLPTNYRDPRGDTQYF.

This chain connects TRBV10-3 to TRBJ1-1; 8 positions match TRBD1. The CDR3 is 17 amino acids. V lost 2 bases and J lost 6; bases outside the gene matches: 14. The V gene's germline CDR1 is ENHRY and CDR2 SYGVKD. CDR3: CAISETGTGGLRSEAFF. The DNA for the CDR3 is TGTGCCATCAGTGAGACAGGGACAGGTGGGCTGAGGTCTGAAGCTTTCTTT.